The clone carrying this T cell receptor beta chain was picked up a small number of times. The data stem from a study of blood T cell repertoires in COVID-19. Overall study context: Whether acute or convalescent, the COVID-19 samples came from the United States, Italy and Spain.

Original analysis: Reference gene primer amplification gave estimated nucleated cell counts. Using immunoSEQ multiplex PCR, the repertoire was profiled, and TCRdb retains in-frame clones only, with some absent. V, J and clone size are taken as reported in that table, and D and trimming were inferred from the DNA itself. Here the sample spans over 95,000 clones, 85% being singletons. The CDR3 covers 17 residues. Trimming stripped 6 bases from V and 0 bases from J, with 18 bases between. The germline V gene has CDR1 MNHNS and CDR2 SASEGT. Sequencing input: peripheral blood. This receptor was identified in a human donor in a cohort sampled during active COVID-19. The rearrangement links TRBV6-1 to TRBJ1-3; a possible D gene is TRBD1 (5 bases). The CDR3 here is CASRERTRNRSGNTIYF. CDR3 in DNA: TGTGCCAGCAGGGAACGGACAAGGAATCGCTCTGGAAACACCATATATTTT.